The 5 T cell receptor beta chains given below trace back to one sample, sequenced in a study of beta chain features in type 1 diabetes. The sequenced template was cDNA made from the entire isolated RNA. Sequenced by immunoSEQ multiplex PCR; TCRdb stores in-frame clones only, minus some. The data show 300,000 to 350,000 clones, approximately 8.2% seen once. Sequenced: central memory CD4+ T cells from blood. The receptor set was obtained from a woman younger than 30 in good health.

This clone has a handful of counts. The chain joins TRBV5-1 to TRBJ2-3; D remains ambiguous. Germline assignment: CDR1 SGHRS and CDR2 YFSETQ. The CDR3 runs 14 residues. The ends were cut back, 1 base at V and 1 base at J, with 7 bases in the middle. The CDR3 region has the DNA TGCGCCAGCAGCTTGAGTACGGGCACAGATACGCAGTATTTT. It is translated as CASSLSTGTDTQYF. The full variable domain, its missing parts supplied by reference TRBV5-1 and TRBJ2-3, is KAGVTQTPRYLIKTRGQQVTLSCSPISGHRSVSWYQQTPGQGLQFLFEYFSETQRNKGNFPGRFSGRQFSNSRSEMNVSTLELGDSALYLCASSLSTGTDTQYFGPGTRLTVL.

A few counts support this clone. The CDR3 DNA follows: TGTGCCAACAAAAGAGGGGGAACAGATACGCAGTATTTT. Its translation is CANKRGGTDTQYF. The V and J genes are TRBV28 and TRBJ2-3; a possible D gene is TRBD1 (6 bases). V lost 10 bases and J lost 3, with 14 bases in between. The germline V gene has CDR1 MDHEN and CDR2 SYDVKM. This CDR3 is built from 13 residues.

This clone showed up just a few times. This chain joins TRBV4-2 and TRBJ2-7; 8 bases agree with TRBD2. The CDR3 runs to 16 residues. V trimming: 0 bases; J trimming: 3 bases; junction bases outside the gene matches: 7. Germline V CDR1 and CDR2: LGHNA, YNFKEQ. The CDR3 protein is CASSQEWAGGLYEQYF. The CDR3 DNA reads TGTGCCAGCAGCCAAGAATGGGCGGGAGGACTCTACGAGCAGTACTTC.

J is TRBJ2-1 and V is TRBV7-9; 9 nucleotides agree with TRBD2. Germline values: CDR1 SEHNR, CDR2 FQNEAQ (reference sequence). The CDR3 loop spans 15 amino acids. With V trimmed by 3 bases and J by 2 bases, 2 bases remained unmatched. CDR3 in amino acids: CASSFSSGAYNEQFF. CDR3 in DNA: TGTGCCAGCAGCTTCTCTAGCGGGGCCTACAATGAGCAGTTCTTC.

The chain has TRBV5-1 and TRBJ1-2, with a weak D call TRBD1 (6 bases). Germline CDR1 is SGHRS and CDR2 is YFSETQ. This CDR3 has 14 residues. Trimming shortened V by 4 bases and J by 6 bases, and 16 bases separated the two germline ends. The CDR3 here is CASSQQGQVDGYTF. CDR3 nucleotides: TGCGCCAGCAGCCAACAGGGTCAGGTAGATGGCTACACCTTC.